This T cell receptor beta chain was captured by sequencing in a study of identical twins. Study-level results: Excess low generation probability was seen in twin-shared out-of-frame alpha sequences. Memory repertoires showed no such pattern, whereas abundant cord blood beta clonotypes carried fewer insertions.

No donor was unhealthy or non-Caucasian. MiXCR, applied by TCRdb to the 5' RACE reads, yields one record per CDR3 protein. This sample carries 250,000 or so distinct CDR3 sequences, 7.5% of them seen once, and the ten largest clones take under 6%. A word on this clonotype: Its antigen is not known.

The CDR3 is 17 residues long. V shed 0 bases and J 7 bases; nucleotides not matched to a gene: 13. Germline V gives CDR1 DFQATT, CDR2 SNEGSKA (reference sequence). This sample also appeared in a second study, on yellow fever vaccine responses in identical twins.

Sequences were obtained from CD8+ T cells sorted from blood. J is TRBJ2-1 and V is TRBV20-1, with 9 bases identical to TRBD2. The receptor comes from a woman aged 18-30 years in good health. For the CDR3, the DNA is TGCAGTGCTAGAGATGATCAGCGGGAGGCCCAGGGGAATGAGCAGTTCTTC. It encodes CSARDDQREAQGNEQFF.